This T cell receptor beta chain was sequenced in a study of response to subunit inactivated influenza vaccine. One entry per CDR3 protein, called by TCRdb with MiXCR from the RT-PCR reads. Of 500,000 to 750,000 distinct CDR3 sequences listed, around 15% were seen once; the top ten hold over 8.5%. To note about this clonotype: The target antigen is unknown.

General observations from the study: Each seasonal flu vaccination may recruit only limited new T cells, authors suggested.

The J segment lost 4 bases and the V segment lost 7 bases, leaving 13 bases of the junction unmatched. Germline V gene lookup returns CDR1 MNHEY and CDR2 SMNVEV (reference sequence). CDR3 size: 15 residues. V usage is TRBV27 and J usage is TRBJ2-7; TRBD2 agrees at 7 bases. The sequence was obtained from a man over 45 who received an inactivated influenza vaccine. This specimen was PBMCs from blood, taken 11 to 12 days after vaccination. CDR3 in amino acids: CASNPAGASGYEQYF. The CDR3 DNA reads TGTGCCAGCAACCCGGCGGGAGCGTCTGGGTACGAGCAGTACTTC.